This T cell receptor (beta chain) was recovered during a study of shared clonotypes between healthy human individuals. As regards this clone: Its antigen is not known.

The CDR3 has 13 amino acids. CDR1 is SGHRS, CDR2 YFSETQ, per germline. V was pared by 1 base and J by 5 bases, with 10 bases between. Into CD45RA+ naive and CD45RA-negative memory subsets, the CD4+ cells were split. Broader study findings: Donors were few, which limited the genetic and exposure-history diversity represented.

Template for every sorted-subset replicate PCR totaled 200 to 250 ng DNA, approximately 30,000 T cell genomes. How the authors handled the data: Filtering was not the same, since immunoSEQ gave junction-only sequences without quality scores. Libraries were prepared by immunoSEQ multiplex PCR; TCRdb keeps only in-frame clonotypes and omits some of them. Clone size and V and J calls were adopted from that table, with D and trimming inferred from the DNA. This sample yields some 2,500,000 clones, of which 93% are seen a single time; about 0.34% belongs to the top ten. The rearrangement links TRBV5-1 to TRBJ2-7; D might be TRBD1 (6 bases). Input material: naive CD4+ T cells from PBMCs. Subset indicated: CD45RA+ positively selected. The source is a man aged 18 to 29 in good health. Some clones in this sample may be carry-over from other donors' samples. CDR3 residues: CASSLTGYDEQYF. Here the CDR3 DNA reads TGCGCCAGCAGCTTGACAGGGTATGACGAGCAGTACTTC.